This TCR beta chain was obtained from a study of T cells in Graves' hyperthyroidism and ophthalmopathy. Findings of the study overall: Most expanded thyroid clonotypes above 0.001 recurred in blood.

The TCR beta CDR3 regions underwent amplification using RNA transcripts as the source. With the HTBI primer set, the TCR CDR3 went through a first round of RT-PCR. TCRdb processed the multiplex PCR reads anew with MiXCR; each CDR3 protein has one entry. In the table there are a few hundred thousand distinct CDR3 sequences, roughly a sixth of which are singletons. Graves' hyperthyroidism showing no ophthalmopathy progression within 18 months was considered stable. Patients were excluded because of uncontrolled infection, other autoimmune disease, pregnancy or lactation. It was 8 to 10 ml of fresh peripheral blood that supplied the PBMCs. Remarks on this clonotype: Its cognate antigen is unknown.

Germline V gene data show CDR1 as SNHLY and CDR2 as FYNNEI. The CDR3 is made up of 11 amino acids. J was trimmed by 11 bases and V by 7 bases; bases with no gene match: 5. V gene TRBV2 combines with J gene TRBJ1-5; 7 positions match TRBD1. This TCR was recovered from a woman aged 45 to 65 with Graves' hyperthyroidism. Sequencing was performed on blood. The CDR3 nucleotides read TGTGCCAGCAAAAAAGGGACAGCCCAGCATTTT. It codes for CASKKGTAQHF.